The 25 T cell receptor beta chains in this list originate from one sample, sequenced in a study of metastatic and nonmetastatic thyroid tumors. TCRdb reprocessed the PCR reads via MiXCR. This sample yields tens of thousands of clones, of which roughly 13% are seen a single time; 14% belongs to the top ten. Thyroid surgery took place with no prior treatment in any patient. The sequenced sample was blood. The receptor source for this set is a female donor with papillary thyroid cancer or a benign thyroid nodule (not recorded which). Some clones in this sample may be carry-over from other donors' samples.

This clone was seen at least ten times. The rearrangement joins TRBV29-1 to TRBJ2-5; D uncertain. V dropped 4 bases and J dropped 3 bases, with 12 bases sitting between them. This CDR3 has 13 residues. CDR1 is SQVTM and CDR2 is ANQGSEA in the germline V gene. The CDR3 nucleotides read TGCAGCGTTGCCCGGACGACTGAAGAGACCCAGTACTTC. This translates into CSVARTTEETQYF. Full variable domain (rest looked up from reference TRBV29-1 and TRBJ2-5): SAVISQKPSRDICQRGTSLTIQCQVDSQVTMMFWYRQQPGQSLTLIATANQGSEATYESGFVIDKFPISRPNLTFSTLTVSNMSPEDSSIYLCSVARTTEETQYFGPGTRLLVL.

This clone was counted many times. This chain links TRBV2 with TRBJ2-2; TRBD2 matches at 15 bases. There are 18 residues in the CDR3. Germline CDR1 is SNHLY and CDR2 is FYNNEI. Trimming removed 5 bases from V and 6 bases from J; junction bases left unmatched: 10. DNA for the CDR3: TGTGCCAGCAGTTCTCCGGGACTAGCGGGAGGTTTCGCCGGGGAGCTGTTTTTT. It yields the protein CASSSPGLAGGFAGELFF. Drawing the rest from reference TRBV2 and TRBJ2-2, the complete variable domain is EPEVTQTPSHQVTQMGQEVILRCVPISNHLYFYWYRQILGQKVEFLVSFYNNEISEKSEIFDDQFSVERPDGSNFTLKIRSTKLEDSAMYFCASSSPGLAGGFAGELFFGEGSRLTVL.

This clone was observed at least ten times. The rearrangement joins TRBV2 to TRBJ2-7; tentative D call: TRBD1 (7 bases). V lost 8 bases and J lost 0, with 14 bases in between. From germline, CDR1 is SNHLY and CDR2 FYNNEI. The CDR3 has 14 amino acids. CDR3 loop: CASWGRDSSYEQYF. The CDR3 bases are TGTGCCAGCTGGGGGCGGGACAGCTCCTACGAGCAGTACTTC.

For this clone: Sequence at one end of the junction differs from germline and may be a read error. The CDR3 nucleotides are TGTGCCAGCAGTATATCCCCGACAAGGACAACAACAACGGGGGCCAACGTCCTGACTTTC. It encodes CASSISPTRTTTTGANVLTF. The chain recombines TRBV27 with TRBJ2-6, with D perhaps matching TRBD1 (5 bases). Germline CDR1 and CDR2: MNHEY and SMNVEV (reference sequence). The CDR3 is made up of 20 amino acids.

This clone is medium-sized. The V gene is TRBV28, the J gene TRBJ2-7; 10 positions match TRBD2. The CDR3 covers 14 residues. V lost 4 bases to trimming and J lost 3 bases; unmatched junction nucleotides: 3. CDR1 MDHEN and CDR2 SYDVKM come from the germline V gene. CDR3 in DNA: TGTGCCAGCAGTTGGGTAGCGGGAGGCTACGAGCAGTACTTC. Amino acids: CASSWVAGGYEQYF.

This clone was seen repeatedly, ten times or more. The chain combines TRBV24-1 with TRBJ2-3; TRBD2 matches 9 bases. The CDR3 extends over 15 amino acids. Germline V gene sequence: CDR1 KGHDR, CDR2 SFDVKD. Germline trimming cut 7 bases from V and 3 bases from J; bases unmatched to any gene: 7. CDR3 amino acids: CATSYASGMTDTQYF. The CDR3 DNA reads TGTGCCACCAGCTACGCTAGCGGGATGACAGATACGCAGTATTTT.

This clone showed up many times. This sequence joins TRBV11-2 and TRBJ2-1; D may match TRBD1 or TRBD2 (5 bases each). Germline V lookup: CDR1 SGHAT, CDR2 FQNNGV. The CDR3 contains 16 residues. Trimming cost V 2 bases and J 0 bases, with 11 bases left between them. Here the CDR3 reads CASSLWVGRSYNEQFF. CDR3 DNA sequence: TGTGCCAGCAGCTTATGGGTGGGACGCTCCTACAATGAGCAGTTCTTC. Drawing the rest from reference TRBV11-2 and TRBJ2-1, the complete variable domain is EAGVAQSPRYKIIEKRQSVAFWCNPISGHATLYWYQQILGQGPKLLIQFQNNGVVDDSQLPKDRFSAERLKGVDSTLKIQPAKLEDSAVYLCASSLWVGRSYNEQFFGPGTRLTVL.

The table lists this clone with many counts. The gene calls are TRBV20-1 and TRBJ2-7, with unresolved D. Germline assignment: CDR1 DFQATT and CDR2 SNEGSKA (reference sequence). V dropped 2 bases and J dropped 3 bases, with 17 bases sitting between them. The CDR3 has 15 residues. This CDR3 reads CSARSLASGLYEQYF. The CDR3 DNA follows: TGCAGTGCTAGATCGTTGGCTAGTGGCCTCTACGAGCAGTACTTC.

This clone is medium-sized within its sample. The chain links TRBV19 to TRBJ1-5, with D maybe TRBD1 (5 bases). Germline CDR1 is LNHDA and CDR2 is SQIVND (reference sequence). The CDR3 runs 12 residues. V was cut by 5 bases and J by 6 bases, with 8 bases left in between. In nucleotides, the CDR3 is TGTGCCAGTAGTCAGGGCGGTCAGCCCCAGCATTTT. The encoded protein is CASSQGGQPQHF.

There are many counts of this clone. The J gene is TRBJ1-6, the V gene TRBV6-5; no firm D call. There are 12 residues in the CDR3. Per the germline V gene, CDR1 is MNHEY and CDR2 is SVGAGI. With 3 bases removed from V and 8 bases from J, the gap between germline ends came to 5 bases. The CDR3 sequence: CASSYGDSPLHF. In nucleotides, the CDR3 is TGTGCCAGCAGTTATGGTGATTCACCCCTCCACTTT.

This clone was seen many times. The V and J genes are TRBV28 and TRBJ2-7, with D perhaps TRBD2 (6 bases). Germline lookup yields CDR1 MDHEN and CDR2 SYDVKM. The V gene lost 6 bases and the J gene lost 1 base, with 13 bases spanning the gap. The CDR3 consists of 14 residues. The chain's CDR3 is CASRMGGRSYEQYF. CDR3 in DNA: TGTGCCAGCAGGATGGGGGGTAGATCCTACGAGCAGTACTTC. Using reference TRBV28 and TRBJ2-7 for the parts outside the CDR3, the full variable domain is DVKVTQSSRYLVKRTGEKVFLECVQDMDHENMFWYRQDPGLGLRLIYFSYDVKMKEKGDIPEGYSVSREKKERFSLILESASTNQTSMYLCASRMGGRSYEQYFGPGTRLTVT.

This chain's CDR3 is CAYTEDYEQYV. For the CDR3, the DNA is TGTGCCTATACGGAAGACTACGAGCAGTACGTC. V usage is TRBV30 and J usage is TRBJ2-7; D is unclear. V lost 7 bases to trimming and J lost 3 bases, with 10 bases between them. Germline CDR1 reads GTSNPN; CDR2 reads SVGIG (reference sequence). The CDR3 loop spans 11 amino acids.

This clone appeared many times. The J gene is TRBJ2-7, the V gene TRBV5-1; D possibly corresponds to TRBD2 (5 bases). Trimming took 5 bases from V and 2 from J, leaving 8 bases between them. Per germline, CDR1 SGHRS and CDR2 YFSETQ. The CDR3 consists of 12 residues. CDR3 sequence: CASRSGAYEQYF. For the CDR3, the DNA is TGCGCCAGCAGGTCCGGGGCCTACGAGCAGTACTTC.

This clone was seen a handful of times. A read error may be the cause here, since a much bigger clone is one base away. J is TRBJ2-5 and V is TRBV5-1, with D perhaps given as TRBD1 or TRBD2 (5 bases each). Trimming took off 4 bases at V and 1 base at J, with 11 bases between the two ends. The germline gives CDR1 SGHRS, CDR2 YFSETQ. CDR3 length: 14 residues. The DNA for the CDR3 is TGCGCCAGCAGCGGCCTTGGGGGCCAAGAGACCCAGTACTTC. The encoded protein is CASSGLGGQETQYF.

CDR3 sequence reads: CASSPNAASGYEQYF. The CDR3, as DNA: TGTGCCAGCTCACCCAACGCCGCTAGCGGGTACGAGCAGTACTTC. The chain couples TRBV18 to TRBJ2-7; 8 nucleotides match TRBD2. CDR3 size: 15 residues. V gave up 3 bases and J gave up 4 bases; unmatched junction bases: 8. Germline V lookup: CDR1 KGHSH, CDR2 LQKENI.

The sample holds many counts of this clone. The chain employs TRBV5-4 and TRBJ2-3; D gene unclear. Trimming cost V 0 bases and J 2 bases, with 7 bases left between them. Germline CDR1 reads SGHNT; CDR2 reads YYREEE (reference sequence). CDR3 length equals 14 residues. CDR3 nucleotides: TGTGCCAGCAGCTTGGGGCACGCCACAGATACGCAGTATTTT. This codes for CASSLGHATDTQYF.

This clone was counted at least ten times. V usage is TRBV5-1 and J usage is TRBJ2-5; D may be TRBD1 (7 bases). Trimming left V 3 bases short and J 1 base short, with 13 bases between. Germline V CDR1 and CDR2: SGHRS, YFSETQ. This CDR3 has 15 amino acids. The CDR3 loop reads CASSWPQGGQETQYF. In DNA, the CDR3 is TGCGCCAGCAGCTGGCCCCAGGGGGGCCAAGAGACCCAGTACTTC.

Notes on this clone: This may be a read error, as it is one base from a much larger clone. The identical CDR3 is also encoded by other nucleotide sequences in the sample. The chain joins TRBV14 to TRBJ2-1; 13 bases line up with TRBD2. The CDR3 loop spans 13 amino acids. The germline gives CDR1 SGHDN, CDR2 FVKESK. V lost 6 bases, J lost 10 bases, and 3 bases stayed unmatched. The CDR3 reads CASSPGLAGEQFF. The CDR3 DNA is TGTGCCAGCAGTCCGGGACTAGCGGGAGAGCAGTTCTTC.

There are many counts of this clone. The rearrangement joins TRBV20-1 to TRBJ2-7; TRBD2 matches at 11 bases. From germline, CDR1 is DFQATT and CDR2 SNEGSKA (reference sequence). The CDR3 extends over 14 amino acids. The ends lost 4 bases at V and 1 base at J; junction bases unmatched: 3. In nucleotides, the CDR3 is TGCAGTGCTACAAGACTAGCGGGGTCCTACGAGCAGTACTTC. Translated, it gives CSATRLAGSYEQYF.

The table lists this clone with many counts. This chain joins TRBV3-1 and TRBJ2-7, with D possibly TRBD2 on 6 matching bases. There are 12 residues in the CDR3. Germline loops: CDR1 LGHDT, CDR2 YNNKEL (reference sequence). V lost 2 bases, J lost 9 bases, and 11 bases lay in between. The CDR3 bases are TGTGCCAGCAGCCAAACCCCCGGGGGGCAGTACTTC. It translates to CASSQTPGGQYF.

The table lists this clone with many counts. CDR3 sequence (DNA): TGCAGTGCTAGCCCCGCTAGCGATGAGCAGTTCTTC. This gives the protein CSASPASDEQFF. The chain recombines TRBV20-1 with TRBJ2-1; maybe TRBD2 (6 bases). V lost 3 bases and J lost 8, with 11 bases in between. CDR1 DFQATT and CDR2 SNEGSKA come from the germline V gene (reference sequence). This CDR3 is built from 12 residues.

This clone appeared many times. The chain recombines TRBV2 with TRBJ2-3, with 7 nucleotides matching TRBD2. Looked up from germline, CDR1 is SNHLY and CDR2 is FYNNEI. The CDR3 sequence is 14 residues long. J lost 4 bases, V lost 6 bases, and 7 bases had no gene match. In DNA form, the CDR3 reads TGTGCCAGCAGGGCAGCGGCGGGAGCAGATACGCAGTATTTT. Translation gives CASRAAAGADTQYF.

In its sample, this clone was seen many times. The CDR3: CASSLSSGEQYF. CDR3 nucleotides: TGTGCCAGCAGTTTATCGTCGGGCGAGCAGTACTTC. The chain uses TRBV28 and TRBJ2-7; D ambiguous. Germline CDR1 reads MDHEN; CDR2 reads SYDVKM. The CDR3 covers 12 residues. Between the trimmed V and J ends, which lost 1 base and 6 bases, there was a span of 7 bases.

The sample holds many counts of this clone. This may be a read error: a much more frequent sequence differs by one nucleotide. The chain carries TRBV19 and TRBJ1-5; the D gene is possibly TRBD1 (5 bases). The germline V and J ends were trimmed by 10 bases and 6 bases, with 13 bases remaining between them. CDR3 length: 12 amino acids. Per germline, CDR1 LNHDA and CDR2 SQIVND (reference sequence). The CDR3 DNA reads as TGTGCCAATACCTCAGGGCCTCAGCCCCAGCATTTT. Translated, it gives CANTSGPQPQHF.

This clone has a count of ten or more. The V gene is TRBV28, the J gene TRBJ1-1; tentatively, D is TRBD1 (5 bases). Trimming removed 5 bases from V and 4 bases from J, with 17 bases in between. The CDR3 sequence is 15 residues long. Germline CDR1 and CDR2: MDHEN and SYDVKM. The CDR3 reads CASSPGDLQATEAFF. CDR3 nucleotide sequence: TGTGCCAGCAGTCCCGGGGACCTTCAGGCCACTGAAGCTTTCTTT.